The sequence of this T cell receptor beta chain was determined in a study of shared clonotypes between healthy human individuals. The study, taken as a whole, reports: Among donors, sharing of clonotypes was expected to be affected by sequencing depth. Naive subsets generally had larger estimated richness than memory subsets.

For each subset, genomic DNA was distributed in equal portions over several immunoSEQ plates. The protocol was immunoSEQ multiplex PCR, while the TCRdb copy is restricted to in-frame clones and leaves out a portion. The data show nearly 1,000,000 clones, approximately 80% seen once. All donors were healthy HIV-negative adults lacking recent acute infections or vaccinations. To note about this clone: Its antigen is unidentified. In the same sample, other DNA sequences code for this CDR3.

The CDR3 is 13 residues long. CDR1 and CDR2 (germline): SGDLS, YYNGEE. V was clipped by 0 bases and J by 2 bases, with 5 bases between them. This TCR came from a man aged 18 to 30 in good health. Sequencing was done on a sample of memory CD4+ T cells sorted from blood. Regarding subset: CD45RA-negative fraction. The chain has TRBV9 and TRBJ2-5, with no clear D. CDR3 sequence reads: CASSVGRQETQYF. Written as DNA, the CDR3 is TGTGCCAGCAGCGTAGGAAGACAAGAGACCCAGTACTTC.